The 16 T cell receptor beta chains presented below share a single source sample, sequenced in a study of metastatic and nonmetastatic thyroid tumors. TCRdb re-called clones from the PCR reads using MiXCR. The sample holds about 5,600 clones, 30% to 35% seen once. No treatment had been given to any patient before thyroid surgery. The material sequenced was adjacent normal tissue. The receptors come from a female donor with papillary thyroid cancer or a benign thyroid nodule (not recorded which). Some clones in this sample may be carry-over from other donors' samples.

The chain links TRBV20-1 to TRBJ2-7; D remains unclear. This CDR3 has 12 amino acids. CDR1 is DFQATT and CDR2 is SNEGSKA in the germline V gene (reference sequence). The V end was cut by 6 bases, the J end by 0 bases, with 9 bases between. CDR3 sequence: CSARLSSYEQYV. DNA for the CDR3: TGCAGTGCCCGACTGAGCTCCTACGAGCAGTACGTC.

The chain links TRBV20-1 to TRBJ1-1; TRBD1 might be the D (6 bases). The CDR3 has 13 amino acids. Germline assignment: CDR1 DFQATT and CDR2 SNEGSKA (reference sequence). V was cut by 3 bases and J by 4 bases, with 12 bases left in between. The DNA of the CDR3 is TGCAGTGCTAGGGGAGGGGGGAGCACTGAAGCTTTCTTT. It translates to CSARGGGSTEAFF.

V gene TRBV20-1 combines with J gene TRBJ2-7; 7 positions agree with TRBD1. The V segment lost 3 bases and the J segment 5 bases; nucleotides outside the gene matches: 16. There are 16 residues in the CDR3. Germline CDR1 DFQATT, CDR2 SNEGSKA (reference sequence). CDR3 sequence: CSASSQGQLNRNEQYF. The CDR3 coding sequence is TGCAGTGCTAGTTCCCAGGGACAGCTAAACCGAAACGAGCAGTACTTC.

This rearrangement joins TRBV19 to TRBJ1-1; 7 bases are a match to TRBD1. Trimming cost V 2 bases and J 1 base; bases outside gene matches: 4. The CDR3 runs to 15 residues. Germline CDR1 reads LNHDA; CDR2 reads SQIVND (reference sequence). The CDR3 region is CASSIQGTENTEAFF. The CDR3 nucleotides read TGTGCCAGTAGTATACAAGGGACAGAGAACACTGAAGCTTTCTTT.

The chain has TRBV6-2 or TRBV6-3 and TRBJ1-5; maybe TRBD1 (6 bases). The CDR3 length is 14 residues. V was clipped by 5 bases and J by 7 bases, with 15 bases between them. Germline loops: CDR1 MNHEY, CDR2 SVGEGT. CDR3 amino acids: CASSRDKPWQPQHF. The CDR3 DNA follows: TGTGCCAGCAGTCGGGACAAGCCTTGGCAGCCCCAGCATTTT.

Of note for this clone: The junction and the germline gene differ at one end; a read error may be behind it. This rearrangement joins TRBV6-1 to TRBJ1-2; no clear D. Germline V lookup: CDR1 MNHNS, CDR2 SASEGT. The CDR3 extends over 13 amino acids. The CDR3 loop is CASRLVFNYGYTF. Written as DNA, the CDR3 is TGTGCCAGCAGGTTGGTATTTAACTACGGCTACACCTTC.

This clone was seen a few times. J is TRBJ1-3 and V is TRBV12-3 or TRBV12-4, with 7 bases identical to TRBD1. The V and J ends lost 5 bases and 0 bases, in that order; junction bases with no gene match: 10. This CDR3 has 17 residues. The CDR3 DNA follows: TGTGCCAGCAGTGGGAACGGGACAGCGGCCTCTGGAAACACCATATATTTT. This gives the protein CASSGNGTAASGNTIYF.

V and J are TRBV7-3 and TRBJ1-6; 8 bases map to TRBD1. Germline V gives CDR1 SGHTA, CDR2 FQGTGA. This CDR3 is built from 14 residues. V shed 4 bases, J shed 5 bases, and the junction held 1 base outside the gene matches. The CDR3 here is CASSSTGDNSPLHF. In DNA form, the CDR3 reads TGTGCCAGCAGCTCGACAGGGGATAATTCACCCCTCCACTTT.

Only one count was recorded for this clone. The chain employs TRBV16 and TRBJ2-1, with 7 bases identical to TRBD2. Germline V gene sequence: CDR1 KGHSY, CDR2 FQNENV. CDR3 length: 16 amino acids. V lost 0 bases and J lost 7; bases outside the gene matches: 9. CDR3 sequence reads: CASSQSASGNQNEQFF. CDR3 bases: TGTGCCAGCAGCCAATCGGCTAGCGGAAACCAAAATGAGCAGTTCTTC.

A few counts support this clone. V usage is TRBV27 and J usage is TRBJ2-7; D may match TRBD1 or TRBD2 (5 bases each). Per germline, CDR1 MNHEY and CDR2 SMNVEV (reference sequence). The V end was cut by 7 bases, the J end by 7 bases, with 23 bases between. CDR3 length: 15 amino acids. Here the CDR3 reads CASTRLGARPGEQYF. Written as DNA, the CDR3 is TGTGCCAGCACCCGCCTCGGGGCACGGCCGGGTGAGCAGTACTTC.

This clone was detected only a few times. The junction shows a germline mismatch at one end, possibly a read error. The chain joins TRBV2 to TRBJ2-1; D possibly corresponds to TRBD2 (5 bases). This CDR3 is built from 15 residues. Germline V gene data show CDR1 as SNHLY and CDR2 as FYNNEI. The CDR3 region is CASSEGLPSYNEQFF. The CDR3 bases are TGTGCCAGCAGCGAAGGACTGCCCTCCTACAATGAGCAGTTCTTC.

This clone was counted between two and nine times. The chain links TRBV12-3 or TRBV12-4 to TRBJ2-1; 9 nucleotides line up with TRBD2. This CDR3 has 15 amino acids. J gave up 4 bases and V 4 bases, and 5 bases lay outside the gene matches. CDR3 protein: CASSSSGAGYNEQFF. The CDR3 nucleotides are TGTGCCAGCAGTTCTAGCGGGGCGGGGTACAATGAGCAGTTCTTC.

V and J are TRBV5-1 and TRBJ2-2; D uncertain. Per germline, CDR1 SGHRS and CDR2 YFSETQ. Deletions cut 5 bases from V and 1 base from J, with 9 bases between. The CDR3 is 14 amino acids. CDR3: CASSEDVNTGELFF. Here the CDR3 DNA reads TGCGCCAGCAGTGAGGACGTGAACACCGGGGAGCTGTTTTTT. Based on the CDR3 plus reference TRBV5-1 and TRBJ2-2, the full variable domain is KAGVTQTPRYLIKTRGQQVTLSCSPISGHRSVSWYQQTPGQGLQFLFEYFSETQRNKGNFPGRFSGRQFSNSRSEMNVSTLELGDSALYLCASSEDVNTGELFFGEGSRLTVL.

The gene calls are TRBV13 and TRBJ2-5; D gene unclear. Trimming removed 4 bases at V and 4 bases at J, with 10 bases between. The CDR3 totals 13 residues. Germline assignment: CDR1 PRHDT and CDR2 FYEKMQ (reference sequence). CDR3 sequence reads: CASSSLAGETQYF. CDR3 in DNA: TGTGCCAGCAGCTCTCTGGCAGGAGAGACCCAGTACTTC.

In its sample, this clone was seen many times. The V gene is TRBV12-3 or TRBV12-4, the J gene TRBJ2-7, with D possibly TRBD2 on 6 matching bases. V was clipped by 6 bases and J by 2 bases, with 17 bases between them. The CDR3 consists of 15 residues. The CDR3 bases are TGTGCCAGCAGGGGGGGTGGGGGACGGACCTACGAGCAGTACTTC. This translates into CASRGGGGRTYEQYF.

The chain combines TRBV27 with TRBJ2-4; 9 bases fit TRBD1. Germline CDR1 and CDR2: MNHEY and SMNVEV (reference sequence). Trimming cost V 1 base and J 4 bases; bases outside gene matches: 14. The CDR3 runs to 19 residues. The CDR3 loop is CASSLLFRDRVELKNIQYF. Here the CDR3 DNA reads TGTGCCAGCAGTTTATTGTTTAGGGACAGGGTTGAACTTAAAAACATTCAGTACTTC.